The next 17 T cell receptor beta chains were all read from a single sample in a study of identical twins. TCRdb redid the calling of the 5' RACE reads with MiXCR, one entry per CDR3 protein. The repertoire includes just over 450,000 distinct CDR3 sequences, 11% to 15% of them detected once, and roughly 0.5% sits in the top ten. These records were also assigned to another study, of yellow fever vaccine responses in identical twins.

Specimen: CD4+ T cells sorted from blood. The receptors derive from a woman younger than 30 in good health.

This clonotype was observed a handful of times. The chain joins TRBV27 to TRBJ2-7; D may be TRBD1 (6 bases). V dropped 7 bases and J dropped 5 bases, with 18 bases sitting between them. The CDR3 is 14 amino acids. Germline CDR1 and CDR2: MNHEY and SMNVEV (reference sequence). The CDR3 spells CASTDRQGLHEQYF. The DNA of the CDR3 is TGTGCCAGCACAGACCGCCAGGGGCTCCACGAGCAGTACTTC.

The chain links TRBV5-1 to TRBJ2-1, with D tentatively TRBD1 or TRBD2 (5 bases each). Germline V gene sequence: CDR1 SGHRS, CDR2 YFSETQ. This CDR3 has 12 residues. V lost 9 bases and J lost 10, with 17 bases in between. CDR3 DNA: TGCGCCAACCGAAAAGGGGAGACAGAGCAGTTCTTC. Its translation: CANRKGETEQFF.

This clonotype appeared a few times. This CDR3 reads CASTRRGTEAFF. In DNA form, the CDR3 reads TGTGCCAGCACCCGGAGGGGAACTGAAGCTTTCTTT. The chain links TRBV5-6 to TRBJ1-1, with D perhaps TRBD1 (5 bases). This CDR3 contains 12 residues. Germline V gene lookup returns CDR1 SGHDT and CDR2 YYEEEE. V was trimmed by 6 bases and J by 5 bases, leaving 11 bases between them.

This sequence joins TRBV20-1 and TRBJ2-7; tentative D call: TRBD2 (6 bases). The V end was cut by 1 base, the J end by 6 bases, with 25 bases between. CDR3 length: 17 amino acids. The germline gives CDR1 DFQATT, CDR2 SNEGSKA (reference sequence). The CDR3 coding sequence is TGCAGTGCTAGAGTGGCCCTGAGGCTAGCTGGGAGGTCCGAGCAGTACTTC. Residues: CSARVALRLAGRSEQYF.

This clonotype was seen repeatedly, ten times or more. This sequence joins TRBV7-9 and TRBJ2-5; 7 bases line up with TRBD1. Germline V gives CDR1 SEHNR, CDR2 FQNEAQ (reference sequence). This CDR3 comprises 15 residues. The junction had 7 bases not matched to a gene; V was cut back by 4 bases and J by 2 bases. CDR3 in amino acids: CASSYGTAQQETQYF. The DNA of the CDR3 is TGTGCCAGCAGCTATGGGACAGCTCAACAAGAGACCCAGTACTTC.

This clonotype was found a few times. The chain couples TRBV6-5 to TRBJ2-7; 7 bases fit TRBD2. The ends lost 2 bases at V and 6 bases at J; junction bases unmatched: 7. The CDR3 is 14 amino acids. CDR1 is MNHEY and CDR2 is SVGAGI in the germline V gene. The CDR3 is CASSYGGSGPEQYF. Here the CDR3 DNA reads TGTGCCAGCAGTTACGGCGGGAGTGGTCCCGAGCAGTACTTC.

The rearrangement uses TRBV4-3 and TRBJ2-1, with 7 bases lining up with TRBD2. The CDR3 runs 17 residues. The germline CDR1 and CDR2 sequences are LGHNA and YSLEER. V lost 1 base, J lost 2 bases, and 8 bases stayed unmatched. The CDR3 DNA follows: TGCGCCAGCAGCCAAGTGGGGGTAAGCGGGGCCTACAATGAGCAGTTCTTC. This encodes CASSQVGVSGAYNEQFF.

The chain has TRBV5-6 and TRBJ2-5, with 12 bases lining up with TRBD2. The V gene end was trimmed by 0 bases and the J gene end by 4 bases; junction bases not matched to a gene: 13. CDR1 and CDR2 from the germline V gene are SGHDT and YYEEEE. The CDR3 runs 19 residues. CDR3 sequence (DNA): TGTGCCAGCAGCTTGGTGGGGCCGACTAGCGGGAGTTTAGGAGAGACCCAGTACTTC. It translates to CASSLVGPTSGSLGETQYF. The full variable domain, its missing parts supplied by reference TRBV5-6 and TRBJ2-5, is DAGVTQSPTHLIKTRGQQVTLRCSPKSGHDTVSWYQQALGQGPQFIFQYYEEEERQRGNFPDRFSGHQFPNYSSELNVNALLLGDSALYLCASSLVGPTSGSLGETQYFGPGTRLLVL.

The CDR3 DNA follows: TGTGCCAGCAGCAAAACGCCGAACAGGGGCGTGGAGACCCAGTACTTC. Translating it yields CASSKTPNRGVETQYF. The chain uses TRBV11-2 and TRBJ2-5; 7 bases are shared with TRBD1. V lost 5 bases and J lost 5; bases outside the gene matches: 14. The germline CDR1 and CDR2 sequences are SGHAT and FQNNGV. The CDR3 totals 16 residues.

In its sample, this clonotype was seen a few times. The chain links TRBV20-1 to TRBJ2-5; D is possibly TRBD2 (6 bases). The CDR3 is 14 residues long. V gave up 0 bases and J gave up 5 bases, with 13 bases separating them. The germline gives CDR1 DFQATT, CDR2 SNEGSKA (reference sequence). CDR3 coding DNA: TGCAGTGCTAGAGATTGGCACCGGGGGGAGACCCAGTACTTC. It translates to CSARDWHRGETQYF.

This clonotype was observed a handful of times. CDR3 DNA: TGCGCCAGCAGCCCGGGACCGGACTATGGCTACACCTTC. This translates into CASSPGPDYGYTF. The chain uses TRBV5-1 and TRBJ1-2; a weak D match, TRBD1 (5 bases). The V and J ends lost 4 bases and 3 bases respectively, with 10 bases between them. The CDR3 has 13 residues. CDR1 SGHRS and CDR2 YFSETQ come from the germline V gene.

V usage is TRBV7-8 and J usage is TRBJ1-1, with D unclear. The CDR3 is 15 residues long. The V gene's germline CDR1 is SGHVS and CDR2 FQNEAQ. With 2 bases removed from V and 3 bases from J, the gap between germline ends came to 13 bases. CDR3 nucleotides: TGTGCCAGCAGCTTAAGGACCCGGGTGGACACTGAAGCTTTCTTT. It translates to CASSLRTRVDTEAFF.

This clonotype was counted only a few times. The rearrangement uses TRBV25-1 and TRBJ2-3; 12 positions agree with TRBD2. V lost 10 bases, J lost 2 bases, and 28 bases stayed unmatched. Germline V CDR1 and CDR2: MGHDK, SYGVNS. The CDR3 runs to 22 residues. The CDR3 bases are TGTGCCACCGACTCGGGACTAGCGGGTGCTAGCGGCGTGGGAAAGCACACAGATACGCAGTATTTT. It codes for CATDSGLAGASGVGKHTDTQYF.

There are a few counts of this clonotype. The chain employs TRBV3-1 and TRBJ2-3; D tentatively reads TRBD1 or TRBD2 (5 bases each). Germline assignment: CDR1 LGHDT and CDR2 YNNKEL (reference sequence). The V gene lost 1 base and the J gene lost 9 bases, with 14 bases spanning the gap. This CDR3 is built from 14 residues. Written as DNA, the CDR3 is TGTGCCAGCAGCCAAGGGGGCCTCGGAGGCACGCAGTATTTT. Its translation: CASSQGGLGGTQYF.

The chain couples TRBV5-6 to TRBJ1-3; a possible D gene is TRBD1 (5 bases). This CDR3 region has 13 residues. Trimming removed 4 bases from V and 4 bases from J, with 9 bases in between. CDR1 is SGHDT and CDR2 is YYEEEE in the germline V gene. For the CDR3, the DNA is TGTGCCAGCAGCACGGGACGCGGAAACACCATATATTTT. Amino acid sequence: CASSTGRGNTIYF. Full variable domain (missing parts from reference TRBV5-6 and TRBJ1-3): DAGVTQSPTHLIKTRGQQVTLRCSPKSGHDTVSWYQQALGQGPQFIFQYYEEEERQRGNFPDRFSGHQFPNYSSELNVNALLLGDSALYLCASSTGRGNTIYFGEGSWLTVV.

This clonotype was seen many times. The chain recombines TRBV5-6 with TRBJ2-1; 11 nucleotides match TRBD1. This CDR3 is built from 16 residues. V shed 4 bases and J 0 bases; nucleotides not matched to a gene: 3. CDR1 is SGHDT and CDR2 is YYEEEE in the germline V gene. CDR3 DNA: TGTGCCAGCAGCGGGGACAGGGGGAGCTCCTACAATGAGCAGTTCTTC. It translates to CASSGDRGSSYNEQFF. Based on the CDR3 plus reference TRBV5-6 and TRBJ2-1, the full variable domain is DAGVTQSPTHLIKTRGQQVTLRCSPKSGHDTVSWYQQALGQGPQFIFQYYEEEERQRGNFPDRFSGHQFPNYSSELNVNALLLGDSALYLCASSGDRGSSYNEQFFGPGTRLTVL.

The chain has TRBV20-1 and TRBJ2-7; 8 bases line up with TRBD2. Germline V lookup: CDR1 DFQATT, CDR2 SNEGSKA (reference sequence). Losses at the gene ends were 1 base for V and 4 bases for J; bases not matched to a gene: 3. The CDR3 is 13 amino acids. The CDR3 loop is CSARAGGLYEQYF. The CDR3 DNA sequence: TGCAGTGCTAGAGCGGGGGGGCTGTACGAGCAGTACTTC.